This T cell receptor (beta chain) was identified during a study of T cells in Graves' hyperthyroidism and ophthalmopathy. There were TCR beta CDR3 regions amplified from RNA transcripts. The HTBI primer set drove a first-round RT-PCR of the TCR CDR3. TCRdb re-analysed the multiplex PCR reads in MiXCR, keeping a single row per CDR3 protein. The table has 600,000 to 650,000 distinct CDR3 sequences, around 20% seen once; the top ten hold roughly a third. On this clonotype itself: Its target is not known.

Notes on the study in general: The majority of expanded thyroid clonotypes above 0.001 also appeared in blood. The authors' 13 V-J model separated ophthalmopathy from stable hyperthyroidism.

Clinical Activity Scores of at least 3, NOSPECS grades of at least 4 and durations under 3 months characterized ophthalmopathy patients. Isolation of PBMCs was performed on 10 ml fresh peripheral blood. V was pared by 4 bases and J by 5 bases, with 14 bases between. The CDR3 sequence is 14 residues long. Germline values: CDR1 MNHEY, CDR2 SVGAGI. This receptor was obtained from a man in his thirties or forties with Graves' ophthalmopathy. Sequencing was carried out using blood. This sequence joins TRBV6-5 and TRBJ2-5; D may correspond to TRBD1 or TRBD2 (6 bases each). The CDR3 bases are TGTGCCAGCAGTTTTGCGGGGACACTGGAGACCCAGTACTTC. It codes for CASSFAGTLETQYF.